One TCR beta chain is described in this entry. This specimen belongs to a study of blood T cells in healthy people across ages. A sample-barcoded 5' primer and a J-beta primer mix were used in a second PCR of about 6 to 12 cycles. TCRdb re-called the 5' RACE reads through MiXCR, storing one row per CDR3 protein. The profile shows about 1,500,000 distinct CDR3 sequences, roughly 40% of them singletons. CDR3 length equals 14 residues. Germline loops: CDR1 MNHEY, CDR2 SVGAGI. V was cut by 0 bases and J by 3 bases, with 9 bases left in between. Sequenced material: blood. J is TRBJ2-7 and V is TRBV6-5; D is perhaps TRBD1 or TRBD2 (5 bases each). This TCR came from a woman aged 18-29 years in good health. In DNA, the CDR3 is TGTGCCAGCAGTTACTCGCCAGGGAGCTACGAGCAGTACTTC. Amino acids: CASSYSPGSYEQYF.